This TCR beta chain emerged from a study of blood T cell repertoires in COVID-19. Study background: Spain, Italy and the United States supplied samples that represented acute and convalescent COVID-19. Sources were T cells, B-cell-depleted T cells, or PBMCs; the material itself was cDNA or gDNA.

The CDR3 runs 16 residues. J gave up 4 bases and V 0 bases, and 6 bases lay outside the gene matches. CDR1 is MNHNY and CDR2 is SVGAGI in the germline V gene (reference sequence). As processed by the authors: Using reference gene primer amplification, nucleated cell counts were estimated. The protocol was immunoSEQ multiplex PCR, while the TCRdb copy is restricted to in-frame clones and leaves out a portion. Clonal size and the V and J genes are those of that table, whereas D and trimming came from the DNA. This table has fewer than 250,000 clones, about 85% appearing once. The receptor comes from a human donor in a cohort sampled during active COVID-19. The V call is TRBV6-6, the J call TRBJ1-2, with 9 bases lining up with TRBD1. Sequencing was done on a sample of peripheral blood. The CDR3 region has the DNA TGTGCCAGCAGTTACTCCGCCGGGACAGGGACCTATGGCTACACCTTC. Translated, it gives CASSYSAGTGTYGYTF.